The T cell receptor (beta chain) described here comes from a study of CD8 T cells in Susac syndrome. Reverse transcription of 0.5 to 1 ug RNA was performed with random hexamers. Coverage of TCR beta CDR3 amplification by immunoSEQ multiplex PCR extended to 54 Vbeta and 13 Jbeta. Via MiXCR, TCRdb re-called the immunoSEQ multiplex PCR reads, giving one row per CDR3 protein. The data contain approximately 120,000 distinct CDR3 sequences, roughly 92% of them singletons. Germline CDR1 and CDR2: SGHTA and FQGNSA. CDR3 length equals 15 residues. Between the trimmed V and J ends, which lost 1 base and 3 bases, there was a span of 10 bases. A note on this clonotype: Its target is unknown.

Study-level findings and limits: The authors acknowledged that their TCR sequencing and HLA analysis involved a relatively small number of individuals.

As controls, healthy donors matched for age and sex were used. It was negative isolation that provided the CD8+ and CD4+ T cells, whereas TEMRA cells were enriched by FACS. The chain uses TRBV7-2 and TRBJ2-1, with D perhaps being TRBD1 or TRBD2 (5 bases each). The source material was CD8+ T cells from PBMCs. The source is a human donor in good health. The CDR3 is CASSLGGTVYNEQFF. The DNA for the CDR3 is TGTGCCAGCAGCTTAGGAGGGACGGTCTACAATGAGCAGTTCTTC.